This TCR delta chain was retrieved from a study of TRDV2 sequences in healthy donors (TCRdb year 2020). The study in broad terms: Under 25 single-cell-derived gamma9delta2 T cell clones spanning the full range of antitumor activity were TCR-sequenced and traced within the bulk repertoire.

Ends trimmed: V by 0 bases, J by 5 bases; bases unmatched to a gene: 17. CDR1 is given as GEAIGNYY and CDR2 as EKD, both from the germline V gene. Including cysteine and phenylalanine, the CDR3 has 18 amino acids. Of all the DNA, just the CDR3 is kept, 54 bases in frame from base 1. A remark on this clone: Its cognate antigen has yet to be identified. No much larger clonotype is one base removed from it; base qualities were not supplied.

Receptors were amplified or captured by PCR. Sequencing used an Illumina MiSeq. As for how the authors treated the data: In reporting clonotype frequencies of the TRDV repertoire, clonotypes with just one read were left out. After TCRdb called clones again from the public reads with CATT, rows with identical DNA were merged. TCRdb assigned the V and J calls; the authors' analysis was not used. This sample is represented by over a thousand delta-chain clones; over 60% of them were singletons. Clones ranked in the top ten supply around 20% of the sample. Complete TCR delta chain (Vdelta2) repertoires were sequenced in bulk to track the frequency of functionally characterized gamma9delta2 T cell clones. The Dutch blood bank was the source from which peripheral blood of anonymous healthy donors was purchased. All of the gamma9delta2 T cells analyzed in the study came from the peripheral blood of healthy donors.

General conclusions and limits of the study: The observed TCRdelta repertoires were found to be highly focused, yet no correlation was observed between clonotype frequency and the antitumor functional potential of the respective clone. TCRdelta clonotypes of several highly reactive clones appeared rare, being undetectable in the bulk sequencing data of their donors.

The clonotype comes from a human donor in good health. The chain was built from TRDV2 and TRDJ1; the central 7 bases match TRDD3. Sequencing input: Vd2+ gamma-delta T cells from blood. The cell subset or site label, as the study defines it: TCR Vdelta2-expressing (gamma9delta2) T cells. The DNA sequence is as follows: TGTGCCTGTGACACCGTTACGAGTACTGGGGACGGATCTGATAAACTCATCTTT. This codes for CACDTVTSTGDGSDKLIF.